Below, 6 T cell receptor beta chains from the same sample are listed, as sequenced in a study of blood T cell repertoires in COVID-19. Using immunoSEQ multiplex PCR, the repertoire was profiled, and TCRdb retains in-frame clones only, with some absent. The sample records roughly 180,000 clones, more than 75% being singletons. Source material: peripheral blood. The source of these receptors is a woman aged 50 to 60 with active or convalescent COVID-19.

The gene calls are TRBV10-3 and TRBJ1-5; perhaps TRBD1 as D (5 bases). Per the germline V gene, CDR1 is ENHRY and CDR2 is SYGVKD. V lost 4 bases and J 2 bases, leaving 9 bases between the germline ends. CDR3 length: 14 amino acids. CDR3 region: CAISASGGNQPQHF. CDR3 coding DNA: TGTGCCATCAGTGCCTCGGGGGGCAATCAGCCCCAGCATTTT.

This clone was seen only a few times. V gene TRBV21-1 combines with J gene TRBJ2-1; the table calls TRBD2, which could not be checked here. TRBV21-1 is described as a pseudogene. CDR3 length: 14 amino acids. In nucleotides, the CDR3 is TGTGCCAGCGGGGTACTAGCGGATGACAATGAGCAGTTCTTC. Translated: CASGVLADDNEQFF.

The chain has TRBV5-6 and TRBJ1-2; D is ambiguous. Germline V gene data show CDR1 as SGHDT and CDR2 as YYEEEE. V gave up 6 bases and J gave up 2 bases, with 11 bases separating them. The CDR3 is 13 residues long. CDR3 coding DNA: TGTGCCAGCACCCCTAGTTTGAACTATGGCTACACCTTC. The encoded protein is CASTPSLNYGYTF.

A single count supports this clone. The gene calls are TRBV4-3 and TRBJ2-3, with a possible D match to TRBD1 (5 bases). The ends were cut back, 0 bases at V and 2 bases at J, with 9 bases in the middle. The CDR3 spans 15 residues. In germline, CDR1 is LGHNA, CDR2 YSLEER. The CDR3 is CASSQEGQTTDTQYF. Here the CDR3 DNA reads TGCGCCAGCAGCCAAGAGGGGCAGACCACAGATACGCAGTATTTT.

The chain combines TRBV2 with TRBJ2-5, with D possibly TRBD2 on 5 matching bases. Trimming stripped 6 bases from V and 5 bases from J, with 13 bases between. This CDR3 contains 13 residues. Germline V gene sequence: CDR1 SNHLY, CDR2 FYNNEI. The CDR3 loop is CASREGNLETQYF. The DNA for the CDR3 is TGTGCCAGCAGAGAGGGCAATCTGGAGACCCAGTACTTC.

This clone was seen a single time. The chain employs TRBV5-1 and TRBJ2-5, with TRBD2 as a possible D gene (6 bases). The V gene lost 5 bases and the J gene lost 4 bases, with 15 bases spanning the gap. Per germline, CDR1 SGHRS and CDR2 YFSETQ. The CDR3 is made up of 14 amino acids. The CDR3 region has the DNA TGCGCCAGCAGTTCCCAGACTAGTTCAGAGACCCAGTACTTC. Its protein product is CASSSQTSSETQYF.